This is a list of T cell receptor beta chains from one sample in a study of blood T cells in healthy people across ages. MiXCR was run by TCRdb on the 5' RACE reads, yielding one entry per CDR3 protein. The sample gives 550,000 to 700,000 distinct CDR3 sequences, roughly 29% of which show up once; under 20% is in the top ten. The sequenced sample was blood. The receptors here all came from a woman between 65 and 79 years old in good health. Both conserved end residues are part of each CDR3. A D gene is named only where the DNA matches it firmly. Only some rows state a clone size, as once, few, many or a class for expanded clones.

CASSAPPSAAFF TGTGCCAGCAGCGCCCCCCCTAGCGCCGCTTTCTTT . TRBJ1-1 TRBV7-9 .
CASSLLAGGNYEQYF TGTGCCAGCAGTTTACTAGCGGGGGGAAACTACGAGCAGTACTTC few TRBJ2-7 TRBV6-5 TRBD2
CASSFLTWGSDTEAFF TGTGCCAGCAGTTTTCTGACTTGGGGGTCGGACACTGAAGCTTTCTTT . TRBJ1-1 TRBV28 .
CSATRPGSDTQYF TGCAGTGCAACACGTCCTGGATCAGATACGCAGTATTTT . TRBJ2-3 TRBV20-1 .
CASSFRTGNGYTF TGTGCCAGCAGTTTCAGGACAGGGAATGGCTACACCTTC . TRBJ1-2 TRBV27 TRBD1
CSARDRTGGTPETQYF TGCAGTGCTAGAGATAGGACGGGGGGAACCCCGGAGACCCAGTACTTC . TRBJ2-5 TRBV20-1 TRBD2
CSVPTGRHEQYF TGCAGCGTTCCGACAGGGAGGCACGAGCAGTACTTC . TRBJ2-7 TRBV29-1 .
CASSIRTGSGETQYF TGCGCCAGCAGCATAAGGACAGGGTCAGGAGAGACCCAGTACTTC many TRBJ2-5 TRBV5-1 TRBD1
CASGRSGRDFNQPQHF TGTGCCAGCGGGCGGTCGGGACGGGATTTCAATCAGCCCCAGCATTTT few TRBJ1-5 TRBV6-2/TRBV6-3 .
CAISEPHGGQPNTEAFF TGTGCCATCAGTGAGCCGCACGGGGGGCAGCCGAACACTGAAGCTTTCTTT few TRBJ1-1 TRBV10-3 .
CASSQTPETDTQYF TGTGCCAGCAGTCAAACGCCCGAAACAGATACGCAGTATTTT . TRBJ2-3 TRBV12-3/TRBV12-4 .
CASSRHRGLGYTF TGTGCCAGCAGTCGCCACAGGGGGCTAGGCTACACCTTC . TRBJ1-2 TRBV28 TRBD1
CASSSPDSDYEQYF TGTGCCAGCAGCTCACCAGACTCTGACTACGAGCAGTACTTC few TRBJ2-7 TRBV7-9 .
CASSLGDSPNYGYTF TGCGCCAGCAGCTTGGGAGACAGTCCGAACTATGGCTACACCTTC . TRBJ1-2 TRBV5-1 .
CASSLGWREDTQYF TGCGCCAGCAGCTTGGGGTGGAGAGAGGATACGCAGTATTTT few TRBJ2-3 TRBV5-1 .
CASSDVQYTGELFF TGTGCCAGCAGTGACGTCCAATACACCGGGGAGCTGTTTTTT once TRBJ2-2 TRBV2 .
CASSAHPLGETQHF TGTGCCAGCAGCGCTCACCCCCTGGGAGAGACCCAGCACTTC . TRBJ2-5 TRBV11-1 .
CASSLGLADYYEQYF TGCGCCAGCAGCCTGGGACTAGCGGACTACTACGAGCAGTACTTC few TRBJ2-7 TRBV4-3 TRBD2
CASSDSTTGMSGSYNEQFF TGTGCCAGCAGTGACTCAACCACAGGTATGTCCGGCTCCTACAATGAGCAGTTCTTC once TRBJ2-1 TRBV6-4 .
CASSFLLGQGGMNTEAFF TGTGCCAGCAGCTTTCTGTTGGGGCAAGGAGGAATGAACACTGAAGCTTTCTTT many TRBJ1-1 TRBV7-9 .
CASSFDSSGGRPLHF TGTGCCAGCAGCTTTGACAGCTCTGGTGGTAGGCCCCTCCACTTT few TRBJ1-6 TRBV7-2 .
CASSEELIGYTF TGTGCCAGCAGTGAAGAGCTGATTGGCTACACCTTC . TRBJ1-2 TRBV6-1 .
CASSLSLARGPHYEQYF TGTGCCAGCAGTTTATCGCTGGCTCGGGGACCCCACTACGAGCAGTACTTC . TRBJ2-7 TRBV27 .
CASSITTPSTEAFF TGTGCCAGCAGCATAACGACACCCAGCACTGAAGCTTTCTTT few TRBJ1-1 TRBV6-5 .
CSARGTGPRSPLHF TGCAGTGCTAGGGGGACAGGGCCACGATCACCCCTCCACTTT few TRBJ1-6 TRBV20-1 TRBD1
CASNPVGAGETQYF TGTGCCAGCAACCCAGTAGGGGCGGGAGAGACCCAGTACTTC . TRBJ2-5 TRBV11-2 .
CSARAWPSGGANYEQYF TGCAGTGCTAGGGCTTGGCCTAGCGGGGGGGCTAACTACGAGCAGTACTTC few TRBJ2-7 TRBV20-1 TRBD2
CASSSRASSYNSPLHF TGTGCCAGCAGCTCTCGGGCGAGCTCCTATAATTCACCCCTCCACTTT many TRBJ1-6 TRBV7-9 .
CASSLDLHSSYNEQFF TGCGCCAGCAGCTTGGATCTACATTCATCCTACAATGAGCAGTTCTTC . TRBJ2-1 TRBV5-1 .
CASSPVDGNYGYTF TGTGCCAGCTCACCGGTGGACGGAAACTATGGCTACACCTTC . TRBJ1-2 TRBV18 .
CSARGIVGRENYGYTF TGCAGTGCCAGAGGGATAGTAGGCAGGGAAAACTATGGCTACACCTTC few TRBJ1-2 TRBV20-1 .
CASSRRDSEGSYEQYF TGTGCCAGCAGTCGCCGGGACAGCGAGGGCTCCTACGAGCAGTACTTC few TRBJ2-7 TRBV6-6 TRBD1
CASRRTNEKLFF TGTGCCAGCCGAAGAACGAATGAAAAACTGTTTTTT few TRBJ1-4 TRBV12-3/TRBV12-4 .
CASSYLAGTDTQYF TGTGCCAGCAGTTACTTAGCGGGGACAGATACGCAGTATTTT . TRBJ2-3 TRBV6-5 TRBD2
CATSARTRGNEQFF TGTGCCACCAGTGCTCGGACCAGGGGGAATGAGCAGTTCTTC few TRBJ2-1 TRBV24-1 TRBD1
CASSQDWTGGVEQYF TGCGCCAGCAGCCAAGATTGGACAGGGGGCGTCGAGCAGTACTTC few TRBJ2-7 TRBV4-3 TRBD1
CASSYRLTEQFF TGTGCCAGCAGTTACAGGCTAACTGAGCAGTTCTTC . TRBJ2-1 TRBV6-2/TRBV6-3 .
CAISRGGDYNEQFF TGTGCCATCAGTCGTGGGGGAGACTACAATGAGCAGTTCTTC . TRBJ2-1 TRBV10-3 .
CASSPGSGKLFF TGTGCCAGCAGCCCGGGGTCGGGAAAACTGTTTTTT few TRBJ1-4 TRBV7-2 .
CASSLLSQRTQHF TGTGCCAGCAGCTTACTGTCACAGAGAACCCAGCATTTT . TRBJ1-5 TRBV7-8 .
CASSFIRGSTEAFF TGTGCCAGCAGCTTCATTAGGGGCTCCACTGAAGCTTTCTTT . TRBJ1-1 TRBV11-2 .
CASSHAQGVIRNTIYF TGCGCCAGCAGCCACGCTCAGGGAGTCATCCGAAACACCATATATTTT . TRBJ1-3 TRBV4-3 .